A single sample gave rise to the 5 T cell receptor beta chains below, sequenced in a study of T cell clones after liver transplantation. Measured with immunoSEQ multiplex PCR; TCRdb has only the in-frame clones, and not every one. The sample includes some 50,000 clones, 60% to 80% of them seen just once. The sample consisted of CD4+ T cells from blood, taken at the 22-month timepoint. The origin of the receptors is a human patient who received a liver transplant. T cells may partly derive from the graft donor.

This sequence joins TRBV6-5 and TRBJ1-1; possibly TRBD1 for D (5 bases). V was clipped by 4 bases and J by 6 bases, with 15 bases between them. There are 14 residues in the CDR3. Germline V gives CDR1 MNHEY, CDR2 SVGAGI. The CDR3 DNA sequence: TGTGCCAGCAGTTCCGGTGGGGGAAGGGCTGAAGCTTTCTTT. This translates into CASSSGGGRAEAFF.

The chain is built from TRBV5-1 and TRBJ1-2; a weak D match, TRBD1 (6 bases). The CDR3 covers 16 residues. The V gene's germline CDR1 is SGHRS and CDR2 YFSETQ. Trimming cost V 5 bases and J 4 bases, with 21 bases left between them. The CDR3 protein is CASRKIRGGGSYGYTF. The CDR3, as DNA: TGCGCCAGCAGGAAGATACGGGGAGGGGGAAGCTATGGCTACACCTTC.

The chain uses TRBV27 and TRBJ1-5; 9 positions match TRBD1. This CDR3 region has 16 residues. Looked up from germline, CDR1 is MNHEY and CDR2 is SMNVEV (reference sequence). V was clipped by 4 bases and J by 7 bases; unmatched bases: 11. The CDR3 coding sequence is TGTGCCAGCAGTTCCCGTGGGACAGGGTATGAACAGCCCCAGCATTTT. Translated: CASSSRGTGYEQPQHF.

This chain uses TRBV9 with TRBJ2-7; D may be TRBD2 (6 bases). V gave up 2 bases and J gave up 7 bases, with 13 bases separating them. Germline CDR1 SGDLS, CDR2 YYNGEE. The CDR3 spans 13 residues. The CDR3 sequence: CASSVGGRTEQYF. In DNA, the CDR3 is TGTGCCAGCAGCGTGGGAGGCAGGACGGAGCAGTACTTC.

J is TRBJ2-7 and V is TRBV27; D is uncertain. Germline-derived CDR1 and CDR2 are MNHEY and SMNVEV (reference sequence). The CDR3 totals 16 residues. Trimming stripped 4 bases from V and 1 base from J, with 17 bases between. CDR3 sequence reads: CASSYSFGGLSYEQYF. DNA of the CDR3: TGTGCCAGCAGTTACAGTTTTGGCGGCCTTTCCTACGAGCAGTACTTC.